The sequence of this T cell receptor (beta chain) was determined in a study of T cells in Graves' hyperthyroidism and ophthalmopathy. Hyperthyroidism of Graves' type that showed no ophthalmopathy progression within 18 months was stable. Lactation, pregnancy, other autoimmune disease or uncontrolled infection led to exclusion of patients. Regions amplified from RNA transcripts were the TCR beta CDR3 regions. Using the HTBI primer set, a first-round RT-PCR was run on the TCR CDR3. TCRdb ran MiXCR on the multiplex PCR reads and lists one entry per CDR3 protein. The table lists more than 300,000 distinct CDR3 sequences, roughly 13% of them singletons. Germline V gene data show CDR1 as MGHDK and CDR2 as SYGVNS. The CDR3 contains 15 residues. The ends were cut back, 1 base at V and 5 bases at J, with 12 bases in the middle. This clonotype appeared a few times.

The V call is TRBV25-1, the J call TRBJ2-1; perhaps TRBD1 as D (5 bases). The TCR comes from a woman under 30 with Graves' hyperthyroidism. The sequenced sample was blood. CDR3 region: CASSELDRVNNEQFF. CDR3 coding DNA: TGTGCCAGCAGTGAATTAGACAGAGTTAACAATGAGCAGTTCTTC.